This T cell receptor beta chain was documented in a study of patients and donors after allogeneic stem cell transplantation. This clonotype was observed a handful of times. The germline V gene encodes CDR1 SGHAT and CDR2 FQNNGV. The CDR3 has 14 residues. Trimming stripped 2 bases from V and 11 bases from J, with 16 bases between. One entry per CDR3 protein, called by TCRdb with MiXCR from the RT-PCR reads. The sample yields about 410,000 distinct CDR3 sequences, around 16% seen once. The sequenced sample consisted of blood, either unsorted or a sorted T cell fraction (not recorded which). This chain joins TRBV11-2 and TRBJ1-5, with D perhaps TRBD1 (6 bases). The TCR sequence derives from a human donor who was either an allogeneic HSCT recipient or a stem cell or donor lymphocyte infusion donor (not recorded which). It is not recorded whose cells these are; they may come from a transplant donor. As DNA, the CDR3 is TGTGCCAGCAGCTTAAATACAGGGTCTCCGTCCCAGCATTTT. It encodes CASSLNTGSPSQHF.